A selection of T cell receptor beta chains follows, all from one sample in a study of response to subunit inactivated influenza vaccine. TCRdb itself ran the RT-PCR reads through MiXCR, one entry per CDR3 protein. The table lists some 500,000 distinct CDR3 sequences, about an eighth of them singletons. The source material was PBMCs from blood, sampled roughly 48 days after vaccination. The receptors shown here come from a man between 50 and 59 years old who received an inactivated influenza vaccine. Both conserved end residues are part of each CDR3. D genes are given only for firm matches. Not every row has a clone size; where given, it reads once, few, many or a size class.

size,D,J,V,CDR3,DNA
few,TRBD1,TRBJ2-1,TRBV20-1,CSARGDRGNEQFF,TGCAGTGCTAGGGGGGACAGGGGCAATGAGCAGTTCTTC
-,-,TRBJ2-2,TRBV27,CASSSLVARGSGELFF,TGTGCCAGCAGTTCGCTCGTCGCTAGGGGATCCGGGGAGCTGTTTTTT
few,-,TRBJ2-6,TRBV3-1,CASSQGFSGANVLTF,TGTGCCAGCAGCCAAGGGTTCTCTGGGGCCAACGTCCTGACTTTC
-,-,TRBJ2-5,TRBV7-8,CASSLGQGWQETQYF,TGTGCCAGCAGCTTAGGGCAGGGGTGGCAAGAGACCCAGTACTTC
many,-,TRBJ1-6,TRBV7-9,CASSSRVGSPLHF,TGTGCCAGCAGCTCCAGGGTAGGCTCACCCCTCCACTTT
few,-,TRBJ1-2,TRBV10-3,CAISQDKNYGYTF,TGTGCCATCTCCCAGGACAAAAACTATGGCTACACCTTC
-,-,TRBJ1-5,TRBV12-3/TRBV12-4,CASTLGVQPQHF,TGTGCCAGCACTCTGGGGGTCCAGCCCCAGCATTTT
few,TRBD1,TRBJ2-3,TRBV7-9,CASSPTPGQLTDTQYF,TGTGCCAGCAGTCCCACCCCGGGACAGCTCACAGATACGCAGTATTTT
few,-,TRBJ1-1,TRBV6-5,CASSYSIQGSTEAFF,TGTGCCAGCAGTTACTCGATTCAGGGGAGCACTGAAGCTTTCTTT
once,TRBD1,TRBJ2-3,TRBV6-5,CASSYTTGAPDTQYF,TGTGCCAGCAGTTACACGACAGGGGCCCCTGATACGCAGTATTTT
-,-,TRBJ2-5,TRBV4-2,CASSQALSEETQYF,TGTGCCAGCAGCCAAGCTCTCAGTGAAGAGACCCAGTACTTC
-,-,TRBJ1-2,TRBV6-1,CASKSGRRADGYTF,TGTGCCAGCAAGTCGGGGCGGAGGGCGGATGGCTACACCTTC
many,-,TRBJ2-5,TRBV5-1,CASREDAGPQETQYF,TGCGCCAGCAGGGAGGACGCAGGGCCCCAAGAGACCCAGTACTTC
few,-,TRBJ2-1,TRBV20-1,CSAYSLGGNEQFF,TGCAGTGCCTACTCACTAGGGGGGAATGAGCAGTTCTTC
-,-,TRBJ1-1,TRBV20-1,CSAGNEAWDTEAFF,TGCAGTGCTGGGAATGAGGCTTGGGACACTGAAGCTTTCTTT
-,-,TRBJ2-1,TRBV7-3,CASSLTHNEQFF,TGTGCCAGCAGCTTAACTCACAATGAGCAGTTCTTC
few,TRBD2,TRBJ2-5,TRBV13,CASSSGLAVQETQYF,TGTGCCAGCAGCTCCGGACTAGCAGTCCAAGAGACCCAGTACTTC
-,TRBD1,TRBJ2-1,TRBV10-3,CAIRSGTGYNEQFF,TGTGCCATCAGATCCGGGACAGGTTACAATGAGCAGTTCTTC
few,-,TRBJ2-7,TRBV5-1,CASSLDAPGGTYEQYF,TGCGCCAGCAGCTTGGATGCACCGGGCGGAACCTACGAGCAGTACTTC
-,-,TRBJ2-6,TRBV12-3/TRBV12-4,CASTPWGHTLSGANVLTF,TGTGCCAGCACCCCATGGGGACATACCCTCTCTGGGGCCAACGTCCTGACTTTC
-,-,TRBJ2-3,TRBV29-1,CSVDLPGRSATDTQYF,TGCAGCGTTGATCTCCCGGGCAGGAGTGCCACAGATACGCAGTATTTT
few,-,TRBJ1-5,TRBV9,CASSVGGVGNQPQHF,TGTGCCAGCAGCGTAGGAGGGGTCGGCAATCAGCCCCAGCATTTT
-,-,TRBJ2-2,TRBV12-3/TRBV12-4,CASSRPLGELFF,TGTGCCAGCAGTCGACCGCTAGGGGAGCTGTTTTTT
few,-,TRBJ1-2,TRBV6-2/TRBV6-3,CASGDRASGRNYGYTF,TGTGCCAGCGGGGATCGGGCCTCTGGACGTAACTATGGCTACACCTTC
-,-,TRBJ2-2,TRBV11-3,CASSQRGAGELFF,TGTGCCAGCAGCCAAAGGGGGGCCGGGGAGCTGTTTTTT
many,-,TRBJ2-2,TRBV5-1,CASSRSYVGELFF,TGCGCCAGCAGCAGAAGTTACGTCGGGGAGCTGTTTTTT
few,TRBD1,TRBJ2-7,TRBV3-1,CASSPGQGGTTYEQYF,TGTGCCAGCAGCCCTGGACAGGGTGGGACGACCTACGAGCAGTACTTC
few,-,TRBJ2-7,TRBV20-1,CSARGALTKTGRLRGQYF,TGCAGTGCTAGAGGGGCGCTTACTAAAACAGGGAGGCTTCGAGGGCAGTACTTC
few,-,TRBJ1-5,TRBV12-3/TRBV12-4,CASSYKGQVHSNQPQHF,TGTGCCAGCAGTTACAAGGGACAAGTCCATAGCAATCAGCCCCAGCATTTT
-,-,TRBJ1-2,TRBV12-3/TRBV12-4,CASRGGRRAAVSGYTF,TGTGCCAGCAGGGGCGGACGCCGCGCAGCGGTCTCTGGCTACACCTTC
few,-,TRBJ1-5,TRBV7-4,CASSPIGPDQPQHF,TGTGCCAGCAGCCCGATTGGACCAGATCAGCCCCAGCATTTT
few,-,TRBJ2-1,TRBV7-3,CASSLIGIGSEQFF,TGTGCCAGCAGCTTAATTGGGATCGGCAGTGAGCAGTTCTTC
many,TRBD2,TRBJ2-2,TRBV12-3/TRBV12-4,CASSPREGANTGELFF,TGTGCCAGCAGTCCCAGGGAGGGTGCGAACACCGGGGAGCTGTTTTTT
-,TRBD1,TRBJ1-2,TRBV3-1,CASSQPGTGDGYTF,TGTGCCAGCAGCCAACCCGGGACAGGAGATGGCTACACCTTC
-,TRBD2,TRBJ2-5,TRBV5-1,CASRDSGGGETQYF,TGCGCCAGCAGGGATAGCGGGGGGGGAGAGACCCAGTACTTC
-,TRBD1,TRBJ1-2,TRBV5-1,CASSSSGTGLYTF,TGCGCCAGCAGCTCCTCGGGGACAGGGTTGTACACCTTC
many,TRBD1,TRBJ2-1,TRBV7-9,CASSFRTGGYNEQFF,TGTGCCAGCAGCTTCCGAACAGGGGGATACAATGAGCAGTTCTTC
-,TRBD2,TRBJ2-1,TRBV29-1,CSVEPRLAKPNEQFF,TGCAGCGTTGAGCCGAGACTAGCGAAACCCAATGAGCAGTTCTTC
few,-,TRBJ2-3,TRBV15,CATSRVRSGTDTQYF,TGTGCCACCAGCAGAGTTCGGTCAGGCACAGATACGCAGTATTTT
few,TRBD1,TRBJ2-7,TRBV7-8,CASSLGQQGAREQYF,TGTGCCAGCAGCTTAGGTCAACAGGGGGCTAGGGAGCAGTACTTC
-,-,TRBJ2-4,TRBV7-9,CASSSVAEGKNIQYF,TGTGCCAGCAGCTCGGTAGCGGAGGGCAAAAACATTCAGTACTTC
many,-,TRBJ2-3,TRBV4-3,CASSQAVGGPDTQYF,TGCGCCAGCAGCCAAGCTGTGGGGGGACCAGATACGCAGTATTTT
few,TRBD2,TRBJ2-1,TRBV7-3,CASSPRGLARSYNEQFF,TGTGCCAGCAGCCCAAGAGGACTAGCGCGCTCCTACAATGAGCAGTTCTTC
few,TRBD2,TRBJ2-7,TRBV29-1,CSVEETSSPNEQYF,TGCAGCGTTGAAGAGACTAGCTCACCTAACGAGCAGTACTTC
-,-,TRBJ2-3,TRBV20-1,CSASRDTPRDTQYF,TGCAGTGCCAGCCGGGACACCCCCCGAGATACGCAGTATTTT
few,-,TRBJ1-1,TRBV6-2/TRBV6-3,CASMWDNLNTEAFF,TGTGCCAGCATGTGGGACAATTTGAACACTGAAGCTTTCTTT
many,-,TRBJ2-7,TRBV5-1,CASAERQGHEQYF,TGCGCCAGCGCCGAGAGGCAGGGCCACGAGCAGTACTTC
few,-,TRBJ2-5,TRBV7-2,CASSLLQGLSF,TGTGCCAGCAGCTTGTTACAGGGCCTAAGCTTC
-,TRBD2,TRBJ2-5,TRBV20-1,CCARVLAGGPLQETQYF,TGCTGTGCTAGAGTACTAGCGGGAGGGCCCTTGCAAGAGACCCAGTACTTC
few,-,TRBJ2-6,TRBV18,CASSPTRPSGANVLTF,TGTGCCAGCTCACCTACCCGACCCTCTGGGGCCAACGTCCTGACTTTC
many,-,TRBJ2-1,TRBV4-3,CASSQVLGPTNEQFF,TGCGCCAGCAGCCAAGTCCTGGGACCGACTAATGAGCAGTTCTTC
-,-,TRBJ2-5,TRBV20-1,CSSICPLQETQYF,TGCAGTTCAATATGTCCACTTCAAGAGACCCAGTACTTC
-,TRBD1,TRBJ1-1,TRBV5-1,CASSLNRGRLMNTEAFF,TGCGCCAGCAGCTTGAACAGGGGAAGGTTAATGAACACTGAAGCTTTCTTT
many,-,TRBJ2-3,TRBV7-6,CASSSLQSTDTQYF,TGTGCCAGCAGCTCACTCCAGAGCACAGATACGCAGTATTTT
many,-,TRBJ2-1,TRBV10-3,CAISEELVDEQFF,TGTGCCATCAGTGAAGAACTAGTTGATGAGCAGTTCTTC